In its sample, the clone carrying this TCR beta chain was seen many times. The antigen remains unidentified. Genomic DNA templated the TCR beta VDJ and CDR3 profiling. TCRdb reprocessed the reads with MiXCR, giving one entry per CDR3 protein. The sample holds more than 150,000 distinct CDR3 sequences, around 48% seen once. An expansion of CD8+CD57+ cells by flow cytometry had been shown in patients chosen for sequencing. All participating patients were living with severe acquired aplastic anemia. This CDR3 is built from 17 residues. The germline V gene has CDR1 DFQATT and CDR2 SNEGSKA (reference sequence). V lost 1 base and J lost 2, with 20 bases in between. The data were obtained in a study of CD8+CD57+ T cells in acquired aplastic anemia. Study findings and constraints: Significant differences in CD8+ Simpson's diversity were not observed between patients and controls. Twenty-nine shared CD8+ CDR3s appeared highly expressed within patients' immunodominant clones.

The sequence derives from a human donor with aplastic anemia. Sequenced material: sorted CD4+, CD8+, or CD8+CD57+ T cells (not recorded which) from PBMCs. J is TRBJ1-2 and V is TRBV20-1; possible D gene TRBD1, 6 bases. CDR3 DNA sequence: TGCAGTGCTAGAGTACTACAGGGAATCTCGAACAACTATGGCTACACCTTC. It codes for CSARVLQGISNNYGYTF.